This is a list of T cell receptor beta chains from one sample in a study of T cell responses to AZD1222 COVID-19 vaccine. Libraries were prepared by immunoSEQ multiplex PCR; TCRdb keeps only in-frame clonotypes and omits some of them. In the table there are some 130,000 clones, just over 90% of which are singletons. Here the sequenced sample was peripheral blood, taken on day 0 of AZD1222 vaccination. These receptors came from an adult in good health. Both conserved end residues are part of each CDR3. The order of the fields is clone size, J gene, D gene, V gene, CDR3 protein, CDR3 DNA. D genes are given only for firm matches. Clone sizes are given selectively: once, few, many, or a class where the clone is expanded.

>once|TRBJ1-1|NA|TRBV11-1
CASSLDRSNTEAFF
TGTGCCAGCAGCTTAGATAGGTCGAACACTGAAGCTTTCTTT
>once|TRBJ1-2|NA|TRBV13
CASSLGSWLPGGYTF
TGTGCCAGCAGCTTAGGCTCTTGGCTACCCGGGGGCTACACCTTC
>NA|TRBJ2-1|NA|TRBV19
CASSRGPVFNEQFF
TGTGCCAGTAGTAGGGGGCCGGTGTTCAATGAGCAGTTCTTC
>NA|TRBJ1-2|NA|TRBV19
CASSIRFNYGYTF
TGTGCCAGTAGTATTCGATTTAACTATGGCTACACCTTC
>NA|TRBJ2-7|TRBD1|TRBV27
CASSFGTGGSYEQYF
TGTGCCAGCAGTTTTGGGACAGGGGGCTCCTACGAGCAGTACTTC
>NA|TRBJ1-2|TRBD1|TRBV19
CASSDRGNYGYTF
TGTGCCAGTAGTGACAGGGGGAACTATGGCTACACCTTC
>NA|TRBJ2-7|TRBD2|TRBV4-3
CASSQARGGAAYEQYF
TGCGCCAGCAGCCAAGCCCGGGGGGGGGCGGCCTACGAGCAGTACTTC
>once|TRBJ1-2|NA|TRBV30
CAWSEGNYGYTF
TGTGCCTGGAGTGAAGGAAACTATGGCTACACCTTC
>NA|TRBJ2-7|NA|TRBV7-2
CASSPTSGTFYEQYF
TGTGCCAGCAGCCCTACATCCGGGACGTTTTACGAGCAGTACTTC
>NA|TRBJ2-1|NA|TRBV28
CASRGHLTYNEQFF
TGTGCCAGCAGGGGCCACCTTACCTACAATGAGCAGTTCTTC
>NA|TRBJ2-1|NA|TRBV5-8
CASSLVGQRNEQFF
TGTGCCAGCAGCTTGGTGGGGCAGCGCAATGAGCAGTTCTTC
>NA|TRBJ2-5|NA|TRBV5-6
CASSFAPSFQETQYF
TGTGCCAGCAGCTTCGCCCCCAGCTTTCAAGAGACCCAGTACTTC
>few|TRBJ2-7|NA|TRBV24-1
CATSISGSYEQYF
TGTGCCACCAGTATTTCGGGCTCCTACGAGCAGTACTTC
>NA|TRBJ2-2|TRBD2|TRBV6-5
CASNKRGRVGELFF
TGTGCCAGCAATAAGCGGGGGCGCGTCGGGGAGCTGTTTTTT
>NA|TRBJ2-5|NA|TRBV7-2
CASSSGQPQETQYF
TGTGCCAGCAGCTCTGGACAGCCGCAAGAGACCCAGTACTTC
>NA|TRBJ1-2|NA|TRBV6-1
CASSEDRAPYGYTF
TGTGCCAGCAGTGAAGACAGGGCACCTTATGGCTACACCTTC
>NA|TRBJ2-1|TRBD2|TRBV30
CAWRTPVGLAGGFYNEQFF
TGTGCCTGGAGGACACCGGTGGGGCTAGCGGGGGGTTTCTACAATGAGCAGTTCTTC
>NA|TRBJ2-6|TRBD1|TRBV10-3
CAISDYLGQALGANVLTF
TGTGCCATCAGTGACTACCTGGGACAGGCCCTTGGGGCCAACGTCCTGACTTTC
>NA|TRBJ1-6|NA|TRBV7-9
CASSLLGENSPLHF
TGTGCCAGCAGCTTATTGGGTGAGAATTCACCCCTCCACTTT
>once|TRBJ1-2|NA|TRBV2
CAGVGSLSPTGYTF
TGTGCCGGAGTTGGGAGCCTTTCCCCTACTGGCTACACCTTC
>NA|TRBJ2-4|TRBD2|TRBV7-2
CASSFVGGENIQYF
TGTGCCAGCAGCTTTGTCGGGGGGGAAAACATTCAGTACTTC
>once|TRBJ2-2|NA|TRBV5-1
CASSFNTGELFF
TGCGCCAGCAGCTTTAACACCGGGGAGCTGTTTTTT
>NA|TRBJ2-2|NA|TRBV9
CASSVGVAETGELFF
TGTGCCAGCAGCGTAGGTGTAGCGGAGACCGGGGAGCTGTTTTTT
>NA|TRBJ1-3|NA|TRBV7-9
CASPVGPSGNTIYF
TGTGCCAGCCCAGTCGGCCCCTCTGGAAACACCATATATTTT
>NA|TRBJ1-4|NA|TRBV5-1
CASSLTGMDEKLFF
TGCGCCAGCAGCTTGACAGGGATGGATGAAAAACTGTTTTTT
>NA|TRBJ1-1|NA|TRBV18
CASSPARGNTEAFF
TGTGCCAGCTCACCGGCGAGGGGTAACACTGAAGCTTTCTTT
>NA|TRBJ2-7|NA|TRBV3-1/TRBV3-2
CASSQAPGRSYEQYF
TGTGCCAGCAGCCAAGCCCCGGGACGTTCCTACGAGCAGTACTTC
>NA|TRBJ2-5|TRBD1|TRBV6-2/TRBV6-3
CASSLTPTGLWETQYF
TGTGCCAGCAGCCTTACCCCGACAGGGCTGTGGGAGACCCAGTACTTC
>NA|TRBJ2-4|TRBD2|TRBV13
CASSPPTSGGGLQYF
TGTGCCAGCAGCCCCCCGACTAGCGGGGGGGGCCTTCAGTACTTC
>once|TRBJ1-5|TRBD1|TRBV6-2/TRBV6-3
CASSATGLVQPQHF
TGTGCCAGCAGCGCGACAGGGCTTGTTCAGCCCCAGCATTTT
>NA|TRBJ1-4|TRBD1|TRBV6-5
CASRGQGTGNEKLFF
TGTGCCAGCAGGGGACAGGGGACTGGTAATGAAAAACTGTTTTTT
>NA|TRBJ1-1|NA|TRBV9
CASSPQLNTEAFF
TGTGCCAGCAGCCCCCAATTGAACACTGAAGCTTTCTTT
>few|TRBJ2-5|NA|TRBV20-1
CSANGQETQYF
TGCAGTGCTAATGGCCAAGAGACCCAGTACTTC
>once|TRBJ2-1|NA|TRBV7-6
CASSLLNEQFF
TGTGCCAGCAGCTTACTGAATGAGCAGTTCTTC
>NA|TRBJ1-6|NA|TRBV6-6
CASSFPGGFNSPLHF
TGTGCCAGCAGTTTTCCCGGCGGTTTTAATTCACCCCTCCACTTT
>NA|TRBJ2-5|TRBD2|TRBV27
CASSPPGLAIETQYF
TGTGCCAGCAGTCCCCCGGGACTAGCAATAGAGACCCAGTACTTC
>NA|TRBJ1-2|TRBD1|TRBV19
CASGQAVGYGYTF
TGTGCCAGCGGACAGGCGGTTGGATATGGCTACACCTTC
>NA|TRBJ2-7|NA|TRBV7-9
CASSPGEEQYF
TGTGCCAGCAGTCCAGGGGAAGAGCAGTACTTC
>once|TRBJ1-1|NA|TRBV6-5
CASSYSSPRRNTEAFF
TGTGCCAGCAGTTACTCATCCCCCAGGAGGAACACTGAAGCTTTCTTT
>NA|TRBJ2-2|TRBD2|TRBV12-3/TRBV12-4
CASSTGGAGELFF
TGTGCCAGCAGCACGGGGGGAGCTGGGGAGCTGTTTTTT
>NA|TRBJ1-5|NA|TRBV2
CASRNRDNAQHF
TGTGCCAGCAGGAACAGGGACAACGCCCAGCATTTT
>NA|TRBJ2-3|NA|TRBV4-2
CASSQEWDLAVDTQYF
TGTGCCAGCAGCCAAGAGTGGGACCTCGCCGTAGATACGCAGTATTTT